Following are 4 T cell receptor beta chains from one sample sequenced in a study of cytomegalovirus exposure and HLA in healthy donors. 13 Jbeta primers and 60 Vbeta primers were used for the PCR. The protocol was immunoSEQ multiplex PCR, while the TCRdb copy is restricted to in-frame clones and leaves out a portion. Of over 100,000 clones listed, under 90% are singletons. The sequenced material came from PBMCs. The origin of the receptors is a woman aged 25-40 years in good health and CMV-seronegative.

The chain links TRBV6-5 to TRBJ2-5; tentative D call: TRBD1 (5 bases). The germline V gene has CDR1 MNHEY and CDR2 SVGAGI. V was cut by 6 bases and J by 1 base, with 12 bases left in between. CDR3 length equals 14 residues. The CDR3 loop reads CASSVTGTQETQYF. CDR3 sequence (DNA): TGTGCCAGCAGCGTCACAGGAACCCAAGAGACCCAGTACTTC.

The chain links TRBV29-1 to TRBJ1-2; D is ambiguous. The V gene lost 7 bases and the J gene lost 3 bases, with 9 bases spanning the gap. Germline loops: CDR1 SQVTM, CDR2 ANQGSEA. The length of the CDR3 is 11 residues. CDR3 coding DNA: TGCAGCGGGCGGGTGGACTATGGCTACACCTTC. This encodes CSGRVDYGYTF.

The table lists this clone with a count of one. The gene calls are TRBV6-1 and TRBJ2-1; the D gene is possibly TRBD1 (6 bases). The CDR3 sequence is 10 residues long. Germline V lookup: CDR1 MNHNS, CDR2 SASEGT. V was cut by 1 base and J by 15 bases, with 7 bases left in between. This chain's CDR3 is CASSEGGGFF. CDR3 nucleotides: TGTGCCAGCAGTGAAGGAGGGGGGTTCTTC.

The chain uses TRBV15 and TRBJ1-6; D gene ambiguous. The ends were cut back, 5 bases at V and 6 bases at J, with 5 bases in the middle. The CDR3 length is 12 residues. Germline V gives CDR1 LNHNV, CDR2 YYDKDF (reference sequence). The CDR3 DNA sequence: TGTGCCACCAGCCGGTCTAATTCACCCCTCCACTTT. Protein sequence: CATSRSNSPLHF.